The 23 T cell receptor beta chains given below trace back to one sample, sequenced in a study of blood T cell repertoires in COVID-19. Profiling relied on immunoSEQ multiplex PCR, and the TCRdb table lists in-frame clones only, not all of them. The sample holds 45,000 to 55,000 clones; around 90% are singletons and the top ten take approximately 7.8%. The sample was peripheral blood. These receptors came from a man aged 45 to 65 with active COVID-19.

The chain recombines TRBV16 with TRBJ2-1; 7 nucleotides match TRBD1. Germline CDR1 and CDR2: KGHSY and FQNENV. The J segment lost 6 bases and the V segment lost 4 bases, leaving 9 bases of the junction unmatched. The CDR3 contains 15 residues. CDR3 DNA: TGTGCCAGCAGCCTAAGACAGGGAGAAGGCAATGAGCAGTTCTTC. This sequence encodes CASSLRQGEGNEQFF.

The chain recombines TRBV3-1 (or the pseudogene TRBV3-2) with TRBJ2-7; TRBD1 is a possible D gene (5 bases). This CDR3 has 12 amino acids. The ends were cut back, 1 base at V and 11 bases at J, with 12 bases in the middle. Germline lookup yields CDR1 LGHDT and CDR2 YNNKEL (reference sequence). The CDR3 bases are TGTGCCAGCAGCCAAGTTGACAGCCCCAAGTACTTC. Protein product: CASSQVDSPKYF.

The rearrangement joins TRBV7-3 to TRBJ2-1; D is perhaps TRBD2 (6 bases). Germline CDR1 reads SGHTA; CDR2 reads FQGTGA. There are 13 residues in the CDR3. Trimming shortened V by 4 bases and J by 6 bases, and 10 bases separated the two germline ends. CDR3 sequence reads: CASSSPTSNEQFF. DNA for the CDR3: TGTGCCAGCAGCTCCCCGACTAGCAATGAGCAGTTCTTC.

The V gene is TRBV29-1, the J gene TRBJ1-2, with D maybe TRBD1 (6 bases). CDR1 is SQVTM and CDR2 is ANQGSEA in the germline V gene. This CDR3 comprises 13 residues. Trimming took off 5 bases at V and 4 bases at J, with 14 bases between the two ends. In DNA form, the CDR3 reads TGCAGCGTTCCCCAGACAGGACTCTATGGCTACACCTTC. Translated: CSVPQTGLYGYTF.

The chain employs TRBV27 and TRBJ1-4; unclear D gene. The CDR3 has 14 residues. Trimming removed 6 bases at V and 4 bases at J, with 12 bases between. Germline loops: CDR1 MNHEY, CDR2 SMNVEV (reference sequence). The CDR3: CASSTGLDNEKLFF. CDR3 bases: TGTGCCAGCAGCACCGGACTGGATAATGAAAAACTGTTTTTT.

This clone was seen once. The junction and the germline gene differ at one end; a read error may be behind it. The chain employs TRBV7-3 and TRBJ2-2, with TRBD2 matching over 12 bases. Germline assignment: CDR1 SGHTA and CDR2 FQGTGA. CDR3 length equals 16 residues. The DNA of the CDR3 is TGTGCCAGCAGCCTAACCCGGACTAGCGGGGTCGGGGAGCTGTTTTTT. This sequence encodes CASSLTRTSGVGELFF.

V and J are TRBV27 and TRBJ2-7, with 10 bases lining up with TRBD2. The CDR3 contains 14 residues. In germline, CDR1 is MNHEY, CDR2 SMNVEV (reference sequence). V lost 2 bases and J lost 5; bases outside the gene matches: 3. The CDR3 coding sequence is TGTGCCAGCAGTTTACTAGCGGGAGAAGACGAGCAGTACTTC. It is translated as CASSLLAGEDEQYF.

This clone has more than one count but fewer than ten. The chain carries TRBV28 and TRBJ2-3; tentative D call: TRBD2 (6 bases). This CDR3 contains 16 residues. The germline CDR1 and CDR2 sequences are MDHEN and SYDVKM. The V end was cut by 5 bases, the J end by 1 base, with 16 bases between. CDR3 sequence reads: CASSPPLEGGTDTQYF. The CDR3 coding sequence is TGTGCCAGCAGTCCCCCATTGGAGGGAGGCACAGATACGCAGTATTTT.

The CDR3 nucleotides read TGCGCCAGCAGCTTGGGTGAAGGGGTTGGCTACACCTTC. Protein sequence: CASSLGEGVGYTF. V usage is TRBV5-1 and J usage is TRBJ1-2, with D perhaps matching TRBD1 (5 bases). CDR3 length: 13 amino acids. V lost 0 bases and J lost 7, with 10 bases in between. CDR1 is SGHRS and CDR2 is YFSETQ in the germline V gene.

This clone was seen a handful of times. The gene calls are TRBV3-1 (or the pseudogene TRBV3-2) and TRBJ2-2, with 14 bases that match TRBD2. CDR3 size: 16 residues. Germline V lookup: CDR1 LGHDT, CDR2 YNNKEL (reference sequence). Losses at the gene ends were 4 bases for V and 7 bases for J; bases not matched to a gene: 5. CDR3 in amino acids: CASSRLAGGPNGELFF. The DNA for the CDR3 is TGTGCCAGCAGCCGACTAGCGGGAGGGCCTAACGGGGAGCTGTTTTTT.

The CDR3 DNA follows: TGTGCCAGCAGTTTACGGCAGGGGTCCGTGGTGGCCCAGCATTTT. This sequence encodes CASSLRQGSVVAQHF. The chain couples TRBV28 to TRBJ1-5; weak D call: TRBD1 (6 bases). With 2 bases removed from V and 11 bases from J, the gap between germline ends came to 19 bases. The CDR3 runs to 15 residues. CDR1 and CDR2 from the germline V gene are MDHEN and SYDVKM.

The chain couples TRBV14 to TRBJ2-5; tentatively, D is TRBD1 (6 bases). V lost 4 bases, J lost 0 bases, and 12 bases lay in between. This CDR3 is 15 amino acids long. Looked up from germline, CDR1 is SGHDN and CDR2 is FVKESK. In nucleotides, the CDR3 is TGTGCCAGCAGCCCGACAGGCCCGTACCAAGAGACCCAGTACTTC. Residues: CASSPTGPYQETQYF.

V is TRBV7-9 and J is TRBJ1-4; 9 bases fit TRBD1. Germline V CDR1 and CDR2: SEHNR, FQNEAQ (reference sequence). The J segment lost 6 bases and the V segment lost 5 bases, leaving 7 bases of the junction unmatched. CDR3 length: 15 residues. CDR3 DNA sequence: TGTGCCAGCAGCCTATGGGACAGGGAAGATGAAAAACTGTTTTTT. Amino acids: CASSLWDREDEKLFF. The full variable domain, rest sourced from reference TRBV7-9 and TRBJ1-4, is DTGVSQNPRHKITKRGQNVTFRCDPISEHNRLYWYRQTLGQGPEFLTYFQNEAQLEKSRLLSDRFSAERPKGSFSTLEIQRTEQGDSAMYLCASSLWDREDEKLFFGSGTQLSVL.

The CDR3 here is CASRGGLSEKLFF. CDR3 DNA sequence: TGTGCCAGCAGAGGGGGCTTGAGTGAAAAACTGTTTTTT. The genes are TRBV2 and TRBJ1-4; 7 bases match TRBD1. Germline CDR1 SNHLY, CDR2 FYNNEI. J was trimmed by 7 bases and V by 6 bases; bases with no gene match: 5. CDR3 size: 13 residues.

The chain carries TRBV19 and TRBJ1-4; no clear D. Germline CDR1 and CDR2: LNHDA and SQIVND (reference sequence). The CDR3 is 15 amino acids. V lost 5 bases to trimming and J lost 7 bases, with 17 bases between them. In nucleotides, the CDR3 is TGTGCCAGTAGTGGAGGGCCCGGCTTTAGTGAAAAACTGTTTTTT. Protein product: CASSGGPGFSEKLFF.

V and J are TRBV7-6 and TRBJ2-7, with TRBD2 matching over 8 bases. Looked up from germline, CDR1 is SGHVS and CDR2 is FNYEAQ. This CDR3 has 15 amino acids. V was pared by 1 base and J by 6 bases, with 8 bases of the junction left unmatched. DNA of the CDR3: TGTGCCAGCAGCTTAGACTCGGGGGGGCTGCGCGAGCAGTACTTC. Residues: CASSLDSGGLREQYF. Drawing the rest from reference TRBV7-6 and TRBJ2-7, the complete variable domain is GAGVSQSPRYKVTKRGQDVALRCDPISGHVSLYWYRQALGQGPEFLTYFNYEAQQDKSGLPNDRFSAERPEGSISTLTIQRTEQRDSAMYRCASSLDSGGLREQYFGPGTRLTVT.

The chain joins TRBV10-2 to TRBJ2-7; 9 bases are shared with TRBD1. Germline lookup yields CDR1 WSHSY and CDR2 SAAADI. Unmatched junction bases numbered 10, after V lost 6 bases and J lost 4 bases. The CDR3 extends over 15 amino acids. The DNA for the CDR3 is TGCGCCAGCAGGACGGGACAGGGTGCCCCTTACGAGCAGTACTTC. Protein product: CASRTGQGAPYEQYF.

The rearrangement uses TRBV2 and TRBJ1-5; no definite D call. CDR1 SNHLY and CDR2 FYNNEI come from the germline V gene. V lost 6 bases to trimming and J lost 0 bases, with 15 bases between them. The CDR3 consists of 16 residues. For the CDR3, the DNA is TGTGCCAGCAGCTCGGGGAAGGGTATTAGCAATCAGCCCCAGCATTTT. Amino acids: CASSSGKGISNQPQHF.

V gene TRBV30 combines with J gene TRBJ1-6; D is ambiguous. Trimming shortened V by 1 base and J by 0 bases, and 10 bases separated the two germline ends. Germline CDR1 is GTSNPN and CDR2 is SVGIG (reference sequence). The CDR3 runs to 16 residues. DNA for the CDR3: TGTGCCTGGAGTGCATCCGGGAGCTCCTATAATTCACCCCTCCACTTT. Its protein product is CAWSASGSSYNSPLHF. The variable domain in full, with the rest retrieved from reference TRBV30 and TRBJ1-6, is SQTIHQWPATLVQPVGSPLSLECTVEGTSNPNLYWYRQAAGRGLQLLFYSVGIGQISSEVPQNLSASRPQDRQFILSSKKLLLSDSGFYLCAWSASGSSYNSPLHFGNGTRLTVT.

The CDR3 DNA follows: TGTGCCAGCAGCGACAGGGGCGCTGGAAACACCATATATTTT. The encoded protein is CASSDRGAGNTIYF. This chain joins TRBV6-5 and TRBJ1-3; 8 positions match TRBD1. Germline values: CDR1 MNHEY, CDR2 SVGAGI. J lost 2 bases, V lost 6 bases, and 3 bases had no gene match. The CDR3 loop spans 14 amino acids.

This chain uses TRBV19 with TRBJ1-1; 7 nucleotides line up with TRBD1. CDR3 length: 14 residues. Trimming removed 7 bases from V and 1 base from J; junction bases left unmatched: 6. The germline V gene encodes CDR1 LNHDA and CDR2 SQIVND (reference sequence). The CDR3 region has the DNA TGTGCCAGTATGACAGGGTTTGAGAACACTGAAGCTTTCTTT. Translated, it gives CASMTGFENTEAFF.

The chain recombines TRBV7-2 with TRBJ2-5; TRBD1 might be the D (6 bases). Trimming stripped 1 base from V and 3 bases from J, with 15 bases between. CDR3 length equals 16 residues. Looked up from germline, CDR1 is SGHTA and CDR2 is FQGNSA. CDR3 bases: TGTGCCAGCAGCTTAGGGGGGCTATACAACAAAGAGACCCAGTACTTC. Encoded protein: CASSLGGLYNKETQYF.

The chain recombines TRBV9 with TRBJ2-1; 10 bases line up with TRBD2. This CDR3 has 17 amino acids. With 0 bases clipped from V and 5 bases from J, the junction kept 8 bases outside the gene matches. Germline V CDR1 and CDR2: SGDLS, YYNGEE. CDR3 sequence (DNA): TGTGCCAGCAGCGTAGAAGGTCTAGCGGGGGCCCACAATGAGCAGTTCTTC. It specifies CASSVEGLAGAHNEQFF.